The 2 T cell receptor beta chains below come from one sample, sequenced in a study of CD8 T cells in ankylosing spondylitis. TCRdb processed the 5' RACE reads anew with MiXCR; each CDR3 protein has one entry. The table lists some 250,000 distinct CDR3 sequences, 20% to 30% of them singletons, with over 0.55% in the top ten. Source material: blood, either unsorted or a sorted T cell fraction (not recorded which). Receptors were obtained from a male donor with ankylosing spondylitis or in good health (not recorded which).

This clonotype was detected ten times or more. The chain recombines TRBV5-1 with TRBJ2-7, with D hard to call. Germline CDR1 SGHRS, CDR2 YFSETQ. V was pared by 2 bases and J by 1 base, with 16 bases between. This CDR3 contains 16 residues. The CDR3 sequence is CASSFRQTLLSYEQYF. CDR3 DNA sequence: TGCGCCAGCAGCTTTCGGCAGACCCTCCTTTCCTACGAGCAGTACTTC.

This clonotype was counted ten times or more. V gene TRBV12-3 or TRBV12-4 combines with J gene TRBJ2-7; 7 bases align to TRBD1. V was pared by 5 bases and J by 5 bases, with 9 bases of the junction left unmatched. The CDR3 totals 14 residues. The DNA for the CDR3 is TGTGCCAGCAGTCCCGACAGGGCGCGAAACGAGCAGTACTTC. It translates to CASSPDRARNEQYF.